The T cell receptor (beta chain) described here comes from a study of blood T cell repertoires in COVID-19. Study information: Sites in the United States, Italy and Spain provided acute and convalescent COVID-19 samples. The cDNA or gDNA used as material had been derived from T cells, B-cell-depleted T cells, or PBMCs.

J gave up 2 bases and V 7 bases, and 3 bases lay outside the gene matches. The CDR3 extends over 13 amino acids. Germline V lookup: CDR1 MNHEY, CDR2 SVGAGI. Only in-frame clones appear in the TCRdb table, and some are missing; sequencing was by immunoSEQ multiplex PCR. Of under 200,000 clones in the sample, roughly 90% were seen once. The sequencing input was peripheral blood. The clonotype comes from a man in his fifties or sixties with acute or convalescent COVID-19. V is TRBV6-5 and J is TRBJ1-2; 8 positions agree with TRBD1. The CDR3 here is CASKRTGNYGYTF. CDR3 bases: TGTGCCAGCAAGCGGACAGGGAACTATGGCTACACCTTC.